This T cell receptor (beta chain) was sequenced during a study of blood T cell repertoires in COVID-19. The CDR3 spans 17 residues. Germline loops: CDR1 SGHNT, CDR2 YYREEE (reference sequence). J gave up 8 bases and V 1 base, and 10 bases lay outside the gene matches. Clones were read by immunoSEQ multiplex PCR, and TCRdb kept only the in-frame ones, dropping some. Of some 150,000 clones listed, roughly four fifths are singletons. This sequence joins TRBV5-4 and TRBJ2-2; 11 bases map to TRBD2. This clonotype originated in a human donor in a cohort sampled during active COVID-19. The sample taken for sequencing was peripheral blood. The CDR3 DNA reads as TGTGCCAGCAGCTTGTCCCAACTAGCGGGAGTCGTAGGGGAGCTGTTTTTT. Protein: CASSLSQLAGVVGELFF.